What follows are 2 T cell receptor beta chains derived from one specimen sequenced in a study of blood T cells in healthy people across ages. The second PCR ran roughly 6 to 12 cycles with a sample-barcoded 5' primer and J-beta primers. MiXCR, run by TCRdb on the 5' RACE reads, gives a single entry per CDR3 protein. Of some 1.4 million distinct CDR3 sequences in the sample, 42% were seen once. Sequencing input: blood. The receptors originated from a woman aged 18-29 years in good health.

This clonotype has only one observation. This CDR3 is CASSQRGGDGSYEQYF. CDR3 coding DNA: TGCGCCAGCAGCCAAAGGGGGGGGGATGGGTCCTACGAGCAGTACTTC. J is TRBJ2-7 and V is TRBV4-1; tentative D call: TRBD2 (7 bases). Germline assignment: CDR1 MGHRA and CDR2 YSYEKL. CDR3 length equals 16 residues. With 2 bases removed from V and 1 base from J, the gap between germline ends came to 15 bases.

Only one count was recorded for this clonotype. The J gene is TRBJ2-1, the V gene TRBV10-2; a weak D match, TRBD2 (5 bases). The J call may be wrong; the DNA end is better matched by TRBJ2-7. This CDR3 comprises 15 residues. Germline lookup yields CDR1 WSHSY and CDR2 SAAADI. The CDR3 bases are TGCGCCAGCAGTGCGGCTAGCCTCTCCTACAATGAGCAGTACTTC. Translated: CASSAASLSYNEQYF.